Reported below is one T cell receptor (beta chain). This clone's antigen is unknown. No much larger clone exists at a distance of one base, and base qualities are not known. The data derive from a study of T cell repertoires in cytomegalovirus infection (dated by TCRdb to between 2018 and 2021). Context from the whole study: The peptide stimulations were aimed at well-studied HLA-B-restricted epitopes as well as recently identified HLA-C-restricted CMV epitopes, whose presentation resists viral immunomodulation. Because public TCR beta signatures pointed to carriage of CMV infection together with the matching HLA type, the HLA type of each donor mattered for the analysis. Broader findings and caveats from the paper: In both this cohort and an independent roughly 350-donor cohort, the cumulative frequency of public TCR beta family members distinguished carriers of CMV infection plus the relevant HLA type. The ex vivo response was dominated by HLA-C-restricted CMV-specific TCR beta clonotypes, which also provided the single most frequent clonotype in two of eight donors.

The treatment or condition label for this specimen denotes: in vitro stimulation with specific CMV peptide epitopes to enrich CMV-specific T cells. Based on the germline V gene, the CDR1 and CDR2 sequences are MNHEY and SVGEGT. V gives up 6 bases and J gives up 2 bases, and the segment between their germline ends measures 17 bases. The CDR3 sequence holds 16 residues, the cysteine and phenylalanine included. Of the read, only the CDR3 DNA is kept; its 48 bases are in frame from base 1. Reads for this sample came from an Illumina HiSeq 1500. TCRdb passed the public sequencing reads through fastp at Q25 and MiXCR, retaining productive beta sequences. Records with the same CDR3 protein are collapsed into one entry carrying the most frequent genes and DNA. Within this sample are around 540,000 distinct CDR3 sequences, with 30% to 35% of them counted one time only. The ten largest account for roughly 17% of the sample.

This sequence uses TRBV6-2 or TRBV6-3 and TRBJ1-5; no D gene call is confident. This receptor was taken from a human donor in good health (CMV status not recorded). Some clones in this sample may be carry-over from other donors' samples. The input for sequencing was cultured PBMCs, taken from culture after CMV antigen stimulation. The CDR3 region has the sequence CASREEQKAGNQPQHF. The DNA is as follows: TGTGCCAGCAGAGAAGAACAGAAAGCCGGCAATCAGCCCCAGCATTTT.